These 20 T cell receptor beta chains were all obtained from the same sample, sequenced in a study of naive and memory T cell subsets. Two oligonucleotides, mixed equimolar, formed the beta constant-region primer covering TRBC1 and TRBC2. TCRdb fed the UMI-ligation and nested PCR reads into MiXCR, producing one record per CDR3 protein. The profile shows approximately 140,000 distinct CDR3 sequences, over 15% of them singletons. Specimen: naive CD4+ T cells from blood. The receptors stem from a human donor in good health.

The sample holds many counts of this clonotype. The genes are TRBV30 and TRBJ2-7; D is unclear. The CDR3 is made up of 13 amino acids. Trimming left V 2 bases short and J 1 base short, with 9 bases between. The germline gives CDR1 GTSNPN, CDR2 SVGIG (reference sequence). CDR3 amino acids: CAWSNRLSYEQYF. For the CDR3, the DNA is TGTGCCTGGAGTAACAGATTATCCTACGAGCAGTACTTC.

This clonotype showed up just a few times. The gene calls are TRBV20-1 and TRBJ2-7; possible D gene TRBD2, 6 bases. This CDR3 is built from 11 residues. Per the germline V gene, CDR1 is DFQATT and CDR2 is SNEGSKA (reference sequence). V dropped 5 bases and J dropped 5 bases, with 10 bases sitting between them. CDR3 in DNA: TGCAGTGCTGCTAGCGCCGACGAGCAGTACTTC. Encoded protein: CSAASADEQYF.

This clonotype was counted only a few times. This rearrangement joins TRBV30 to TRBJ2-1, with D perhaps given as TRBD1 or TRBD2 (5 bases each). This CDR3 has 15 amino acids. V lost 4 bases and J lost 0, with 13 bases in between. Germline V CDR1 and CDR2: GTSNPN, SVGIG (reference sequence). CDR3 DNA sequence: TGTGCCTGGAAGGAAGGGACCAGCTCCTACAATGAGCAGTTCTTC. Translating gives CAWKEGTSSYNEQFF.

V and J are TRBV12-3 or TRBV12-4 and TRBJ1-5; no definite D call. CDR3 length: 15 amino acids. V was trimmed by 2 bases and J by 0 bases, leaving 8 bases between them. The CDR3 sequence: CASSLFGSSNQPQHF. CDR3 DNA: TGTGCCAGCAGTTTATTTGGCAGTAGCAATCAGCCCCAGCATTTT.

This clonotype was seen more than once but under ten times. The V gene is TRBV20-1, the J gene TRBJ1-5; D might be TRBD1 (5 bases). Germline CDR1 is DFQATT and CDR2 is SNEGSKA (reference sequence). Deletions cut 2 bases from V and 7 bases from J, with 9 bases between. This CDR3 is 12 amino acids long. This chain's CDR3 is CSARRGEQPQHF. CDR3 coding DNA: TGCAGTGCTAGAAGGGGAGAACAGCCCCAGCATTTT.

This clonotype appeared a few times. The chain employs TRBV28 and TRBJ2-2, with a tentative D call TRBD2 (6 bases). V dropped 4 bases and J dropped 1 base, with 19 bases sitting between them. Germline V CDR1 and CDR2: MDHEN, SYDVKM. CDR3 length equals 18 residues. Here the CDR3 reads CASSSAPGDSGNTGELFF. CDR3 in DNA: TGTGCCAGCAGTTCGGCCCCGGGAGATAGCGGGAACACCGGGGAGCTGTTTTTT.

The chain combines TRBV7-3 with TRBJ2-1, with a weak D call TRBD2 (5 bases). The V gene lost 4 bases and the J gene lost 7 bases, with 17 bases spanning the gap. Germline CDR1 reads SGHTA; CDR2 reads FQGTGA. This CDR3 is 15 amino acids long. CDR3 protein: CASSSNPRERNEQFF. The CDR3 coding sequence is TGTGCCAGCAGCTCTAACCCGAGGGAGAGGAATGAGCAGTTCTTC.

This clonotype came up a few times. This chain connects TRBV12-3 or TRBV12-4 to TRBJ2-7; D remains ambiguous. The CDR3 has 8 amino acids. The ends were cut back, 6 bases at V and 6 bases at J, with 0 bases in the middle. The CDR3: CASSEQYF. The CDR3 coding sequence is TGTGCCAGCAGCGAGCAGTACTTC.

The genes are TRBV7-9 and TRBJ2-5, with 10 bases identical to TRBD2. Germline V gives CDR1 SEHNR, CDR2 FQNEAQ (reference sequence). The trim removed 5 bases at V and 2 bases at J, leaving 2 bases unmatched. The CDR3 length is 14 residues. CDR3 coding DNA: TGTGCCAGCAGCCGGACTAGCGGACAAGAGACCCAGTACTTC. This sequence encodes CASSRTSGQETQYF.

This clonotype was recorded a few times. The chain recombines TRBV11-2 with TRBJ1-1; weak D call: TRBD1 (5 bases). The V and J ends lost 2 bases and 2 bases respectively, with 12 bases between them. The CDR3 is made up of 15 amino acids. The germline V gene encodes CDR1 SGHAT and CDR2 FQNNGV. This CDR3 reads CASSLSGLGNTEAFF. CDR3 sequence (DNA): TGTGCCAGCAGCTTATCGGGACTGGGAAACACTGAAGCTTTCTTT.

The chain carries TRBV25-1 and TRBJ2-1, with 9 bases identical to TRBD2. This CDR3 contains 12 residues. V trimming: 4 bases; J trimming: 12 bases; junction bases outside the gene matches: 4. The V gene's germline CDR1 is MGHDK and CDR2 SYGVNS. The CDR3 nucleotides are TGTGCCAGCAGTGGAGAGACTAGCGGGCAGTTCTTC. Translated, it gives CASSGETSGQFF.

This chain connects TRBV29-1 to TRBJ2-1; D unclear. Germline V gives CDR1 SQVTM, CDR2 ANQGSEA. Deletions cut 4 bases from V and 8 bases from J, with 15 bases between. This CDR3 spans 13 amino acids. CDR3 in DNA: TGCAGCGTTGCAATATGGTACGGCGATGAGCAGTTCTTC. It encodes CSVAIWYGDEQFF.

This clonotype was counted at least ten times. The chain combines TRBV20-1 with TRBJ2-7; 9 bases fit TRBD2. CDR1 is DFQATT, CDR2 SNEGSKA, per germline (reference sequence). The J segment lost 7 bases and the V segment lost 2 bases, leaving 15 bases of the junction unmatched. This CDR3 contains 16 residues. CDR3 DNA sequence: TGCAGTGCTAGATCCCCTGGCGGGAGGGCCTCTGGGGAGCAGTACTTC. Protein product: CSARSPGGRASGEQYF.

This chain links TRBV7-6 with TRBJ2-2; no clear D. CDR1 SGHVS and CDR2 FNYEAQ come from the germline V gene. Trimming stripped 4 bases from V and 1 base from J, with 13 bases between. This CDR3 spans 16 amino acids. CDR3 coding DNA: TGTGCCAGCAGCTCCGAACAGCTGAGGAACACCGGGGAGCTGTTTTTT. Translated, it gives CASSSEQLRNTGELFF.

This clonotype was recorded a few times. The chain employs TRBV29-1 and TRBJ2-3; unclear D gene. Germline V gene lookup returns CDR1 SQVTM and CDR2 ANQGSEA. The CDR3 is made up of 14 amino acids. The V end lost 5 bases, the J end lost 0 bases, and 12 bases lay between the germline ends. CDR3 sequence (DNA): TGCAGCGTTCGGCCGGCCACTAGCACAGATACGCAGTATTTT. Protein sequence: CSVRPATSTDTQYF.

This clonotype was observed a few times. The V call is TRBV28, the J call TRBJ2-5, with 12 positions matching TRBD2. CDR1 is MDHEN and CDR2 is SYDVKM in the germline V gene. This CDR3 has 17 residues. The V gene end was trimmed by 3 bases and the J gene end by 5 bases; junction bases not matched to a gene: 10. This CDR3 is CASSLDLAGGPSETQYF. The DNA of the CDR3 is TGTGCCAGCAGTTTGGACCTAGCGGGAGGGCCCTCGGAGACCCAGTACTTC.

This clonotype was seen many times. The genes are TRBV7-2 and TRBJ2-7, with 12 bases aligning to TRBD1. The V gene end was trimmed by 1 base and the J gene end by 4 bases; junction bases not matched to a gene: 2. This CDR3 comprises 15 residues. The germline V gene has CDR1 SGHTA and CDR2 FQGNSA. The CDR3 region has the DNA TGTGCCAGCAGCTTAGGGGGACAGGGGGCGTACGAGCAGTACTTC. Amino acid sequence: CASSLGGQGAYEQYF.

CDR3 amino acids: CSASKPNTGELFF. The CDR3 region has the DNA TGCAGTGCTAGTAAGCCCAACACCGGGGAGCTGTTTTTT. The J gene is TRBJ2-2, the V gene TRBV20-1; D call uncertain. Trimming stripped 3 bases from V and 2 bases from J, with 7 bases between. There are 13 residues in the CDR3. Germline CDR1 reads DFQATT; CDR2 reads SNEGSKA (reference sequence).

The chain carries TRBV12-3 or TRBV12-4 and TRBJ2-1; D tentatively fits TRBD1 or TRBD2 (5 bases each). This CDR3 region has 15 residues. V lost 6 bases and J 10 bases, leaving 22 bases between the germline ends. CDR3 amino acids: CASSLGPGRADEQFF. For the CDR3, the DNA is TGTGCCAGCAGCCTAGGCCCGGGACGAGCAGACGAGCAGTTCTTC.

In this sample, this clonotype turned up many times. The chain's CDR3 is CASSQGSGSLQQYF. Here the CDR3 DNA reads TGTGCCAGCAGCCAGGGCAGCGGGAGTCTGCAGCAGTACTTC. V usage is TRBV3-1 and J usage is TRBJ2-7; 8 positions match TRBD2. The CDR3 sequence is 14 residues long. V lost 3 bases, J lost 8 bases, and 9 bases stayed unmatched. Germline CDR1 reads LGHDT; CDR2 reads YNNKEL (reference sequence).